Detailed here is one TCR beta chain. The sample originates from a study of blood T cell repertoires in COVID-19. About the research overall: The study drew acute and convalescent COVID-19 samples from the United States, Italy and Spain. PBMCs, B-cell-depleted T cells, or T cells were the source of the cDNA or gDNA that made up the material.

Clones were read by immunoSEQ multiplex PCR, and TCRdb kept only the in-frame ones, dropping some. The sample lists more than 95,000 clones, about 75% occurring once. The CDR3 sequence is 11 residues long. Trimming cost V 1 base and J 3 bases, with 2 bases left between them. Per germline, CDR1 DFQATT and CDR2 SNEGSKA (reference sequence). The sequencing input was peripheral blood. This clonotype originated in a woman between 65 and 79 years old with acute or convalescent COVID-19. V is TRBV20-1 and J is TRBJ2-3; D not certain. CDR3 bases: TGCAGTGCTAGAGTAACAGATACGCAGTATTTT. It encodes CSARVTDTQYF.